These T cell receptor beta chains were read from a single sample in a study of cytomegalovirus exposure and HLA in healthy donors. Libraries were prepared by immunoSEQ multiplex PCR; TCRdb keeps only in-frame clonotypes and omits some of them. This sample's table reports 70,000 or so clones. Input material: PBMCs. The receptor set was obtained from a man aged 40-55 years in good health and CMV-seronegative. Each CDR3 is given with its conserved first and last residue. The D gene is left open where the match is weak.

j_gene: TRBJ1-2
d_gene: NA
v_gene: TRBV19
CDR3nt: TGCGCCAGTAGTATTACTGAGGGGGGGAGCTATGGCTACACCTTC
CDR3aa: CASSITEGGSYGYTF

j_gene: TRBJ2-1
d_gene: TRBD2
v_gene: TRBV4-3
CDR3nt: TGCGCCAGCAGCCAAGCCGGGACTAGCGGGAGGTATGAGCAGTTCTTC
CDR3aa: CASSQAGTSGRYEQFF

j_gene: TRBJ1-5
d_gene: NA
v_gene: TRBV19
CDR3nt: TGTGCCAGTAGTATCGGGAGCCATCAGCCCCAGCATTTT
CDR3aa: CASSIGSHQPQHF

j_gene: TRBJ2-3
d_gene: TRBD2
v_gene: TRBV9
CDR3nt: TGTGCCAGCAGCTCGCCAAATCATAGCGGGGGGATCACAGATACGCAGTATTTT
CDR3aa: CASSSPNHSGGITDTQYF

j_gene: TRBJ2-5
d_gene: NA
v_gene: TRBV5-6
CDR3nt: TGTGCCAGCAGCTGGACGGGGGAGACCCAGTACTTC
CDR3aa: CASSWTGETQYF

j_gene: TRBJ2-7
d_gene: TRBD2
v_gene: TRBV9
CDR3nt: TGTGCCAGCAGCGTAGCTGCTTCAGGACTAGTACCCTACGAGCAGTACTTC
CDR3aa: CASSVAASGLVPYEQYF

j_gene: TRBJ2-7
d_gene: NA
v_gene: TRBV7-9
CDR3nt: TGTGCCAGCAGCTTAGACAGACCGCAGTACTTC
CDR3aa: CASSLDRPQYF

j_gene: TRBJ2-1
d_gene: TRBD2
v_gene: TRBV5-6
CDR3nt: TGTGCCAGCAGCCGACTAGCGGGAGGGTTGGATGAGCAGTTCTTC
CDR3aa: CASSRLAGGLDEQFF

j_gene: TRBJ1-1
d_gene: TRBD1
v_gene: TRBV4-1
CDR3nt: TGCGCCAGCAGCCAGGGGACAGTAGAAACTTTCTTT
CDR3aa: CASSQGTVETFF

j_gene: TRBJ2-1
d_gene: TRBD1
v_gene: TRBV15
CDR3nt: TGTGCCACCAGCGGGAACAGGGGGCGTACTAGCGATGAGCAGTTCTTC
CDR3aa: CATSGNRGRTSDEQFF

j_gene: TRBJ2-7
d_gene: NA
v_gene: TRBV30
CDR3nt: TGTGCCTGGAGTCCGGGATCCGAGCAGTACTTC
CDR3aa: CAWSPGSEQYF

j_gene: TRBJ1-1
d_gene: NA
v_gene: TRBV11-2
CDR3nt: TGTGCCAGCAGCTGGGGCAGCATCGACACTGAAGCTTTCTTT
CDR3aa: CASSWGSIDTEAFF

j_gene: TRBJ2-7
d_gene: NA
v_gene: TRBV10-3
CDR3nt: TGTGCCATCAGTGAGCTTCGTCTAGCCTCCTACGAGCAGTACTTC
CDR3aa: CAISELRLASYEQYF

j_gene: TRBJ2-5
d_gene: NA
v_gene: TRBV6-6
CDR3nt: TGTGCCAGCAGCCCCCCGGAAGAGACCCAGTACTTC
CDR3aa: CASSPPEETQYF

j_gene: TRBJ1-2
d_gene: NA
v_gene: TRBV9
CDR3nt: TGTGCCAGCAGCACCTCCGGGACAAAGGGCAACTATGGCTACACCTTC
CDR3aa: CASSTSGTKGNYGYTF

j_gene: TRBJ2-3
d_gene: NA
v_gene: TRBV2
CDR3nt: TGTGCCTCTGCGGGGAGGGGGGGCACAGATACGCAGTATTTT
CDR3aa: CASAGRGGTDTQYF

j_gene: TRBJ2-7
d_gene: NA
v_gene: TRBV5-8
CDR3nt: TGTGCCAGCAGCATACGACAGGCCGCCCTTTTCTCCTACGAGCAGTACTTC
CDR3aa: CASSIRQAALFSYEQYF

j_gene: TRBJ2-3
d_gene: TRBD2
v_gene: TRBV4-2
CDR3nt: TGTGCCAGCAGCCAAGATCGCGGGGGGGCAGATACGCAGTATTTT
CDR3aa: CASSQDRGGADTQYF

j_gene: TRBJ2-7
d_gene: TRBD2
v_gene: TRBV7-6
CDR3nt: TGTGCCAGCAGCTTAGTATCGGGGGGCTACGAGCAGTACTTC
CDR3aa: CASSLVSGGYEQYF